This note documents a single T cell receptor beta chain sequence. V dropped 0 bases and J dropped 4 bases, with 7 bases sitting between them. This CDR3 has 12 residues. CDR1 is SQVTM and CDR2 is ANQGSEA in the germline V gene. The authors' processing: How many nucleated cells were present was estimated from reference gene primer amplification. Clones were read by immunoSEQ multiplex PCR, and TCRdb kept only the in-frame ones, dropping some. That table gives V, J and clone size, and the DNA gave D and trimming. The table shows some 38,000 clones, with 91% occurring only once. The sample is drawn from a study of blood T cell repertoires in COVID-19. About the study: Sites across the United States, Italy and Spain contributed samples from acute and convalescent COVID-19. Sample material is recorded as cDNA or gDNA derived from T cells, B-cell-depleted T cells, or PBMCs.

The sequence came from a young woman in a cohort sampled during active COVID-19. The chain uses TRBV29-1 and TRBJ2-7; D gene uncertain. The sequencing input was peripheral blood. DNA for the CDR3: TGCAGCGTTGAAGATCCAGGTTACGAGCAGTACTTC. Its translation: CSVEDPGYEQYF.